A single T cell receptor (beta chain) is shown here with its context. This entry belongs to a study of breast tumors, draining lymph nodes, adjacent tissues. The lymph nodes were axillary draining lymph nodes from breast cancer patients. The V end was cut by 1 base, the J end by 4 bases, with 13 bases between. CDR3 length: 16 residues. Looked up from germline, CDR1 is SGHNT and CDR2 is YENEEA. MiXCR, run by TCRdb on the multiplex PCR reads, gives a single entry per CDR3 protein. Among about 180,000 distinct CDR3 sequences listed, roughly a third were seen once. Specimen: axillary lymph node tissue. The chain is built from TRBV11-3 and TRBJ2-2, with D hard to call. This receptor was obtained from a female donor with breast cancer. Some clones in this sample may be carry-over from other donors' samples. CDR3 region: CASSLVSGPFTGELFF. As DNA, the CDR3 is TGTGCCAGCAGCTTAGTTTCCGGACCATTCACCGGGGAGCTGTTTTTT.